This TCR beta chain was sequenced for a study of T cell clusters in autoimmune cytopenias. Study results and caveats: Primary autoimmune cytopenia patients appeared to lack physiological T cell clusters present in healthy donors. Exclusive TRB clusters were around 3-fold more numerous in healthy donors than in active autoimmune hepatitis.

One tube held mixed TRB-A and TRB-B primer pools for touch-down PCR. TCRdb reprocessed the multiplex PCR reads, keeping one entry per CDR3 protein, no DNA. The sample spans over 2,000 distinct CDR3 sequences; the ten largest clones claim approximately 48%. Comments on this clonotype: Its cognate antigen is unknown.

TRB amplification used roughly 250 ng of peripheral blood genomic DNA. The sample comprised peripheral blood. This receptor was identified in a human donor with an autoimmune cytopenia or autoimmune hepatitis (not recorded which).

The CDR3 here is CASSREQGANYGYTF. The V and J genes are TRBV6-4 and TRBJ1-2; TCRdb gives TRBD1 as the D gene, but with no DNA this cannot be confirmed. Per germline, CDR1 MRHNA and CDR2 SNTAGT. CDR3 length: 15 residues.